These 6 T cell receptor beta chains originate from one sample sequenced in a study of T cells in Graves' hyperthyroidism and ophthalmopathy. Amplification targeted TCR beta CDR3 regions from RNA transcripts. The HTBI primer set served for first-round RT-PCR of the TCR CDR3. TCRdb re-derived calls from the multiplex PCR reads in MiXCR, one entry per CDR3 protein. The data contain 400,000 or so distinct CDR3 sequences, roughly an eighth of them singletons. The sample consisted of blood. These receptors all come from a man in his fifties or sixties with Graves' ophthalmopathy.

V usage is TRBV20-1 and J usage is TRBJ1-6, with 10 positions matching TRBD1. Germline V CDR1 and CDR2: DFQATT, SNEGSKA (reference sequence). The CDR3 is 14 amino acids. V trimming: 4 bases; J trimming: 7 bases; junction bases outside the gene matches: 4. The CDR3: CSATPGQGNSPLHF. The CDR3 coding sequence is TGCAGTGCTACCCCGGGACAGGGGAATTCACCCCTCCACTTT.

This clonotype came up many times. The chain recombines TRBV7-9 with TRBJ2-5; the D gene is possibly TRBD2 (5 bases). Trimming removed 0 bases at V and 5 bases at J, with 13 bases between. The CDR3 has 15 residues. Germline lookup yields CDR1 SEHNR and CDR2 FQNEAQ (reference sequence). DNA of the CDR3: TGTGCCAGCAGCTTAGCTGGCACTAGTGTTGAGACCCAGTACTTC. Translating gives CASSLAGTSVETQYF.

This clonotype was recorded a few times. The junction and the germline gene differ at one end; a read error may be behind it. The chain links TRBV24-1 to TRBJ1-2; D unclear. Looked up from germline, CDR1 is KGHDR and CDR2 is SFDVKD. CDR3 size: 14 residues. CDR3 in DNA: TGTGCCACCAGTGAACGGCAGGCTAACTATGGCCACACCTTC. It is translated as CATSERQANYGHTF.

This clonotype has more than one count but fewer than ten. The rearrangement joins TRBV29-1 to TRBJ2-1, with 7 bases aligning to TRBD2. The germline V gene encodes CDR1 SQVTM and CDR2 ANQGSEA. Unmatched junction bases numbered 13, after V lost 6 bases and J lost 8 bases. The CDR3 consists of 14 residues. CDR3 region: CSVLGLEVTDEQFF. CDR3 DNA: TGCAGCGTCCTCGGACTAGAGGTTACGGATGAGCAGTTCTTC.

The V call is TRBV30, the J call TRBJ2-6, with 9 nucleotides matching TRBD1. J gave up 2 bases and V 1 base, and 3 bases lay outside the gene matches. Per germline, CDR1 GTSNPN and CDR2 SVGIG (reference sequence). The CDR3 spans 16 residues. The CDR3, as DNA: TGTGCCTGGAGTGGCACAGGGGGCGCTGGGGCCAACGTCCTGACTTTC. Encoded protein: CAWSGTGGAGANVLTF.

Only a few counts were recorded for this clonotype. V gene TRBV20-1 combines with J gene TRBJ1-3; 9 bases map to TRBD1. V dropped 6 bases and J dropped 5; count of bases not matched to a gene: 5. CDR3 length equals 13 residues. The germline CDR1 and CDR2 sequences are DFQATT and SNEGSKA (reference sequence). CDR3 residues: CSARTGVRNTIYF. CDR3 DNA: TGCAGTGCGAGGACAGGGGTTCGAAACACCATATATTTT.